This TCR beta chain was found in a study of OX40 agonist ivuxolimab in advanced cancers. Overall study context: Participants, 82.7% male, averaged approximately 60 years of age, ranging from about 23 to 90. Findings of the study overall: The study found among the lowest clonal expansion in partial responders at 0.1-3.0 mg/kg. The study observed clonal expansion of CD4+ and CD8+ blood T cells by week 6 at 0.1 to 3.0 mg/kg.

The ends were cut back, 5 bases at V and 6 bases at J, with 13 bases in the middle. The V gene's germline CDR1 is SGHVS and CDR2 FNYEAQ. The CDR3 extends over 14 amino acids. For this clone: Its target is unknown.

The table came from immunoSEQ multiplex PCR; TCRdb's copy has only in-frame clones and leaves some out. The table lists around 29,000 clones, over 75% of them singletons. Here the sequenced sample was CD4+ or CD8+ T cells sorted from blood, taken in a trial of the OX40 agonist ivuxolimab. V and J are TRBV7-6 and TRBJ1-4; no reliable D call. This TCR was sampled from an adult with an advanced solid tumor such as melanoma, head and neck, liver or kidney cancer. This CDR3 is CASSTLKRDEKLFF. The CDR3 DNA reads as TGTGCCAGCAGCACCCTAAAAAGGGATGAAAAACTGTTTTTT.